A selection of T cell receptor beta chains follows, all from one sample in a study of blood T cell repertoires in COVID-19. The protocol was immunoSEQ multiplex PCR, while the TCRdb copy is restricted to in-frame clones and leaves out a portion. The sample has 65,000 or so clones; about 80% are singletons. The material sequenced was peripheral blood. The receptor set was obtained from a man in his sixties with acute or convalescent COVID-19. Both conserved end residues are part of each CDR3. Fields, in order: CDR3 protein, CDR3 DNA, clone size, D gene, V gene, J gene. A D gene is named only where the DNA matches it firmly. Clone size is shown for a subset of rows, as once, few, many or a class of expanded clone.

CASIGERYTEAFF,TGTGCCAGTATCGGGGAAAGGTACACTGAAGCTTTCTTT,.,.,TRBV19,TRBJ1-1
CASSSRDRDNGYTF,TGTGCCAGCAGCTCCCGGGACAGGGACAATGGCTACACCTTC,.,TRBD1,TRBV7-9,TRBJ1-2
CASSLWDRGPNQPQHF,TGTGCCAGCAGCTTATGGGACAGGGGCCCCAATCAGCCCCAGCATTTT,.,TRBD1,TRBV7-9,TRBJ1-5
CASSSGQGITEAFF,TGTGCCAGCAGTTCAGGACAGGGAATCACTGAAGCTTTCTTT,once,TRBD1,TRBV2,TRBJ1-1
CASSLSGGGSYEQYF,TGCGCCAGCAGCTTGTCTGGCGGGGGCTCCTACGAGCAGTACTTC,.,TRBD2,TRBV5-1,TRBJ2-7
CASSLQNMNTEAFF,TGCGCCAGCAGCTTACAGAATATGAACACTGAAGCTTTCTTT,.,.,TRBV5-1,TRBJ1-1
CASSLPGPGEQFF,TGTGCCAGCAGCTTACCAGGCCCAGGGGAGCAGTTCTTC,.,.,TRBV7-9,TRBJ2-1
CASSPSRDSGLGELFF,TGTGCCAGCTCACCCAGCCGGGACTCTGGACTCGGGGAGCTGTTTTTT,.,.,TRBV18,TRBJ2-2
CASRSHQGETQYF,TGTGCCAGCCGATCTCATCAGGGAGAGACCCAGTACTTC,.,.,TRBV28,TRBJ2-5
CASTAISGNTIYF,TGTGCCAGCACTGCAATCTCTGGAAACACCATATATTTT,once,.,TRBV19,TRBJ1-3
CASSSRGTPAGSPLHF,TGTGCCAGCAGCTCGAGGGGGACACCGGCCGGTTCACCCCTCCACTTT,.,.,TRBV7-9,TRBJ1-6
CASRDLTVEKLFF,TGTGCCAGCAGGGATTTGACAGTTGAAAAACTGTTTTTT,once,.,TRBV6-6,TRBJ1-4
CAWVAQRGGRETQYF,TGTGCCTGGGTTGCCCAGCGGGGGGGAAGAGAGACCCAGTACTTC,once,TRBD2,TRBV30,TRBJ2-5
CASSFLTGNTEAFF,TGTGCCAGCAGCTTCTTGACAGGGAACACTGAAGCTTTCTTT,.,.,TRBV7-9,TRBJ1-1
CSVPGTGPYGYTF,TGCAGCGTTCCAGGGACAGGGCCCTATGGCTACACCTTC,.,TRBD1,TRBV29-1,TRBJ1-2
CASSLAMGATGEQYF,TGTGCCAGCAGCTTGGCCATGGGGGCGACTGGGGAGCAGTACTTC,.,.,TRBV5-4,TRBJ2-7
CASSQSTSGGGEQYF,TGTGCCAGCTCACAATCGACTAGCGGGGGTGGGGAGCAGTACTTC,.,TRBD2,TRBV18,TRBJ2-7
CASSSPGGQGNTGELFF,TGTGCCAGCAGCTCACCCGGGGGACAGGGGAACACCGGGGAGCTGTTTTTT,.,TRBD1,TRBV7-6,TRBJ2-2
CASSPIGGTGGDGYTF,TGCGCCAGCAGTCCCATAGGAGGGACAGGGGGAGATGGCTACACCTTC,.,TRBD1,TRBV5-1,TRBJ1-2
CASSVGQGRPQHF,TGTGCCAGCAGTGTCGGACAGGGTAGGCCCCAGCATTTT,.,TRBD1,TRBV2,TRBJ1-5
CASSVRGGAEQYF,TGTGCCAGCAGCGTCCGCGGGGGGGCCGAGCAGTACTTC,few,TRBD2,TRBV9,TRBJ2-7
CASSLVGVNEQFF,TGTGCCAGCAGCTTGGTAGGGGTTAATGAGCAGTTCTTC,.,.,TRBV5-8,TRBJ2-1
CASSEAQGVRSPLHF,TGTGCCAGCAGTGAAGCACAGGGGGTACGATCACCCCTCCACTTT,.,TRBD1,TRBV6-1,TRBJ1-6
CASSPGGFSDRAGEQYF,TGTGCCAGCAGCCCCGGGGGGTTTTCGGACAGGGCCGGTGAGCAGTACTTC,.,.,TRBV11-2,TRBJ2-7
CASSLASTQANEQFF,TGTGCCAGCAGCCTGGCTAGCACCCAGGCTAATGAGCAGTTCTTC,.,.,TRBV11-3,TRBJ2-1
CATSSRPGGEAFF,TGTGCCACCAGCAGTCGACCCGGGGGTGAAGCTTTCTTT,.,.,TRBV15,TRBJ1-1
CASSLGDSDGYGYTF,TGCGCCAGCAGCTTGGGGGACAGTGATGGATATGGCTACACCTTC,.,TRBD1,TRBV5-1,TRBJ1-2
CASSQVSPLGSYEQYF,TGTGCCAGCAGCCAAGTTAGCCCCCTGGGCTCCTACGAGCAGTACTTC,.,.,TRBV4-2,TRBJ2-7
CASSADREGAMPQHF,TGTGCCAGCTCAGCCGACAGGGAAGGGGCCATGCCCCAGCATTTT,once,TRBD1,TRBV18,TRBJ1-5
CASGGDYEQYF,TGTGCCAGCGGGGGGGACTACGAGCAGTACTTC,.,TRBD2,TRBV9,TRBJ2-7
CASSVAPGGENTEAFF,TGTGCCAGCAGCGTAGCGCCGGGGGGAGAGAACACTGAAGCTTTCTTT,.,.,TRBV9,TRBJ1-1
CASSPTLGTGRGYTF,TGTGCCAGTAGTCCCACCCTCGGGACAGGGAGAGGCTACACCTTC,once,TRBD1,TRBV19,TRBJ1-2
CASSLTGSPSEQFF,TGCGCCAGCAGCTTGACAGGGTCCCCTAGTGAGCAGTTCTTC,few,.,TRBV5-1,TRBJ2-1
CASSSWDNGTGELFF,TGTGCCAGCAGCTCTTGGGACAACGGGACCGGGGAGCTGTTTTTT,.,.,TRBV13,TRBJ2-2
CASSEPADRAGANVLTF,TGTGCCAGCAGTGAACCGGCGGACAGAGCTGGGGCCAACGTCCTGACTTTC,.,.,TRBV2,TRBJ2-6
CATIRDGRGGNTIYF,TGTGCCACCATCCGAGACGGTCGGGGGGGAAACACCATATATTTT,.,.,TRBV15,TRBJ1-3
CASSYSRQGASKLFF,TGTGCCAGCAGTTACTCTAGGCAGGGGGCATCAAAACTGTTTTTT,.,TRBD1,TRBV6-6,TRBJ1-4
CAWTLPDSYNSPLHF,TGTGCCTGGACCCTCCCAGACAGCTATAATTCACCCCTCCACTTT,.,.,TRBV30,TRBJ1-6
CASSATGTGLYEQYF,TGTGCCAGCAGCGCTACCGGGACAGGGTTGTACGAGCAGTACTTC,many,TRBD1,TRBV5-4,TRBJ2-7
CASSPPQLSSYNEQFF,TGTGCCAGCTCACCGCCCCAACTATCCTCCTACAATGAGCAGTTCTTC,once,.,TRBV18,TRBJ2-1
CASSEEYRGLTHGYTF,TGTGCCAGCAGTGAAGAGTACAGGGGGCTTACCCATGGCTACACCTTC,.,TRBD1,TRBV6-1,TRBJ1-2
CASSLLARRGGEQYF,TGTGCCAGCAGCCTACTAGCGCGGCGGGGGGGCGAGCAGTACTTC,.,TRBD2,TRBV2,TRBJ2-7
CASSSELNTEAFF,TGTGCCAGCAGCTCGGAGTTAAACACTGAAGCTTTCTTT,.,.,TRBV11-2,TRBJ1-1
CASSPSTSGGNSYEQYF,TGTGCCAGCAGCCCCTCGACTAGCGGGGGGAACTCCTACGAGCAGTACTTC,.,TRBD2,TRBV7-9,TRBJ2-7
CASSLVDSAYGYTF,TGTGCCAGCAGCTTAGTAGACTCGGCCTATGGCTACACCTTC,.,.,TRBV7-2,TRBJ1-2
CASREVGQVTNYGYTF,TGTGCCAGCAGGGAAGTGGGACAGGTAACTAACTATGGCTACACCTTC,.,TRBD1,TRBV5-6,TRBJ1-2
CASTPGGNYGYTF,TGTGCCAGCACCCCAGGGGGAAACTATGGCTACACCTTC,.,TRBD1,TRBV7-9,TRBJ1-2
CASSPRTGGGWAFF,TGTGCCAGCAGCCCCCGGACAGGGGGCGGGTGGGCTTTCTTT,once,TRBD1,TRBV7-9,TRBJ1-1
CASSQVGGGGDYNEQFF,TGCGCCAGCAGCCAAGTTGGGGGCGGGGGGGATTACAATGAGCAGTTCTTC,.,TRBD2,TRBV4-1,TRBJ2-1
CASSQVYRGLGTDTQYF,TGTGCCAGCAGCCAAGTCTACAGGGGGCTGGGCACAGATACGCAGTATTTT,.,TRBD1,TRBV4-2,TRBJ2-3
CSAPRGWRAFF,TGCAGTGCCCCCCGGGGTTGGCGAGCTTTCTTT,once,.,TRBV20-1,TRBJ1-1
CASSLVTGRGNTIYF,TGTGCCAGCAGCTTAGTCACAGGGAGAGGAAACACCATATATTTT,.,.,TRBV7-9,TRBJ1-3
CASSPRSSYGYTF,TGTGCCAGCAGTCCCCGGAGCTCCTATGGCTACACCTTC,few,.,TRBV12-3/TRBV12-4,TRBJ1-2